Listed here are 19 T cell receptor beta chains from one sample, sequenced in a study of blood T cell repertoires in COVID-19. Assay: immunoSEQ multiplex PCR; the TCRdb copy retains only in-frame clones and omits some. The data hold about 150,000 clones, with over 70% observed a single time. The sequencing sample was made of peripheral blood. The receptors were sampled from a man older than 75 with acute or convalescent COVID-19.

There are a few counts of this clone. The V call is TRBV2, the J call TRBJ2-1, with D possibly matching TRBD1 (5 bases). This CDR3 region has 12 residues. V lost 2 bases and J lost 7, with 6 bases in between. Germline V CDR1 and CDR2: SNHLY, FYNNEI. CDR3 in DNA: TGTGCCAGCAGTGAATACAGGAATGAGCAGTTCTTC. Protein: CASSEYRNEQFF.

This clone was detected once. This specimen includes other DNA sequences encoding the same CDR3. This chain connects TRBV5-1 to TRBJ1-6, with unresolved D. In germline, CDR1 is SGHRS, CDR2 YFSETQ. V lost 1 base to trimming and J lost 0 bases, with 8 bases between them. CDR3 length equals 16 residues. This chain's CDR3 is CASSLTLSSYNSPLHF. The CDR3 coding sequence is TGCGCCAGCAGCTTGACCCTGAGCTCCTATAATTCACCCCTCCACTTT.

The chain recombines TRBV3-1 (or the pseudogene TRBV3-2) with TRBJ1-2; possible D gene TRBD1, 6 bases. The CDR3 consists of 15 residues. The V end lost 4 bases, the J end lost 2 bases, and 14 bases lay between the germline ends. CDR1 is LGHDT and CDR2 is YNNKEL in the germline V gene (reference sequence). Here the CDR3 DNA reads TGTGCCAGCAGCCCCTGGACAGAAATAAACTATGGCTACACCTTC. Translating it yields CASSPWTEINYGYTF.

The chain links TRBV14 to TRBJ1-1, with D unclear. The CDR3 is made up of 13 amino acids. The germline V gene has CDR1 SGHDN and CDR2 FVKESK. Trimming removed 1 base at V and 0 bases at J, with 3 bases between. For the CDR3, the DNA is TGTGCCAGCAGCCAAGTCATGAACACTGAAGCTTTCTTT. It is translated as CASSQVMNTEAFF.

The chain has TRBV12-3 or TRBV12-4 and TRBJ1-5; no clear D. The CDR3 contains 13 residues. The V end was cut by 8 bases, the J end by 4 bases, with 12 bases between. The CDR3 DNA sequence: TGTGCCAGCCAAGACACGGCAAATCAGCCCCAGCATTTT. Translating gives CASQDTANQPQHF.

The chain couples TRBV27 to TRBJ2-2; 10 nucleotides match TRBD1. Trimming took 6 bases from V and 5 from J; bases not matched to a gene: 6. The germline CDR1 and CDR2 sequences are MNHEY and SMNVEV (reference sequence). The length of the CDR3 is 15 residues. CDR3 DNA sequence: TGTGCCAGCAGCCCCGGACAGGGGGGGACCGGGGAGCTGTTTTTT. Protein sequence: CASSPGQGGTGELFF.

V is TRBV28 and J is TRBJ1-2; 9 bases match TRBD1. Germline CDR1 MDHEN, CDR2 SYDVKM. Trimming removed 4 bases from V and 6 bases from J; junction bases left unmatched: 9. The CDR3 sequence is 15 residues long. CDR3 bases: TGTGCCAGCAGTTCCCCCGGGACAGGGTGGAATGGCTACACCTTC. Translation gives CASSSPGTGWNGYTF.

Here the CDR3 reads CASSQASAQSYNEQFF. The CDR3 DNA reads TGTGCCAGCAGCCAAGCCAGCGCCCAGTCCTACAATGAGCAGTTCTTC. The gene calls are TRBV3-1 (or the pseudogene TRBV3-2) and TRBJ2-1; D is unclear. CDR1 and CDR2 (germline): LGHDT, YNNKEL (reference sequence). The CDR3 consists of 16 residues. V was clipped by 1 base and J by 1 base, with 11 bases between them.

The chain is built from TRBV28 and TRBJ1-2; the D is unclear. Trimming cost V 7 bases and J 7 bases, with 19 bases left between them. Germline V CDR1 and CDR2: MDHEN, SYDVKM. The CDR3 runs 14 residues. The CDR3 spells CASTLSARFSGYTF. The CDR3 bases are TGTGCCAGCACCCTAAGCGCTAGGTTCAGTGGCTACACCTTC.

This chain connects TRBV5-1 to TRBJ1-1; 7 positions agree with TRBD1. The CDR3 is 16 amino acids. Germline CDR1 and CDR2: SGHRS and YFSETQ. V gave up 4 bases and J gave up 0 bases; unmatched junction bases: 9. CDR3 in amino acids: CASSTRQGGVNTEAFF. The CDR3 bases are TGCGCCAGCAGCACACGACAGGGTGGGGTGAACACTGAAGCTTTCTTT. Together with reference TRBV5-1 and TRBJ1-1, the CDR3 gives the full variable domain: KAGVTQTPRYLIKTRGQQVTLSCSPISGHRSVSWYQQTPGQGLQFLFEYFSETQRNKGNFPGRFSGRQFSNSRSEMNVSTLELGDSALYLCASSTRQGGVNTEAFFGQGTRLTVV.

V and J are TRBV5-1 and TRBJ2-1, with D maybe TRBD2 (5 bases). Looked up from germline, CDR1 is SGHRS and CDR2 is YFSETQ. V gave up 5 bases and J gave up 0 bases, with 9 bases separating them. CDR3 length: 14 amino acids. CDR3 protein: CASRRADSYNEQFF. The CDR3, as DNA: TGCGCCAGCAGACGAGCGGACTCCTACAATGAGCAGTTCTTC. Together with reference TRBV5-1 and TRBJ2-1, the CDR3 gives the full variable domain: KAGVTQTPRYLIKTRGQQVTLSCSPISGHRSVSWYQQTPGQGLQFLFEYFSETQRNKGNFPGRFSGRQFSNSRSEMNVSTLELGDSALYLCASRRADSYNEQFFGPGTRLTVL.

V is TRBV18 and J is TRBJ1-1; D is uncertain. Germline CDR1 reads KGHSH; CDR2 reads LQKENI. V shed 8 bases and J shed 4 bases, with 14 bases lying between them. This CDR3 is built from 13 residues. The CDR3 region is CASGESASTEAFF. In nucleotides, the CDR3 is TGTGCCAGCGGAGAGTCTGCAAGCACTGAAGCTTTCTTT.

The rearrangement links TRBV30 to TRBJ1-1; D unresolved. CDR1 and CDR2 (germline): GTSNPN, SVGIG (reference sequence). The CDR3 spans 12 residues. The V end was cut by 2 bases, the J end by 2 bases, with 6 bases between. This chain's CDR3 is CAWSYSNTEAFF. The CDR3 region has the DNA TGTGCCTGGAGTTATTCCAACACTGAAGCTTTCTTT. Complete variable domain (other parts from reference TRBV30 and TRBJ1-1): SQTIHQWPATLVQPVGSPLSLECTVEGTSNPNLYWYRQAAGRGLQLLFYSVGIGQISSEVPQNLSASRPQDRQFILSSKKLLLSDSGFYLCAWSYSNTEAFFGQGTRLTVV.

The chain combines TRBV6-5 with TRBJ1-2; 8 nucleotides line up with TRBD1. The V and J ends lost 7 bases and 4 bases, in that order; junction bases with no gene match: 5. This CDR3 contains 13 residues. Germline CDR1 is MNHEY and CDR2 is SVGAGI. The CDR3 nucleotides are TGTGCCAGCACCTGGACAGGGACCTATGGCTACACCTTC. As protein: CASTWTGTYGYTF.

This rearrangement joins TRBV29-1 to TRBJ1-1; D is unclear. This CDR3 is built from 13 residues. The V gene's germline CDR1 is SQVTM and CDR2 ANQGSEA. Trimming removed 4 bases from V and 3 bases from J, with 12 bases in between. The CDR3 bases are TGCAGCGTTGGAATCCGGGTCGACACTGAAGCTTTCTTT. As protein: CSVGIRVDTEAFF.

In its sample, this clone was seen once. The V and J genes are TRBV30 and TRBJ2-7, with a weak D call TRBD1 (6 bases). V lost 0 bases and J 2 bases, leaving 17 bases between the germline ends. The CDR3 consists of 16 residues. Germline V CDR1 and CDR2: GTSNPN, SVGIG (reference sequence). Here the CDR3 reads CAWSVAMTGRPYEQYF. The CDR3 nucleotides read TGTGCCTGGAGTGTAGCGATGACAGGCCGTCCCTACGAGCAGTACTTC.

This chain links TRBV27 with TRBJ1-2, with a tentative D call TRBD1 (6 bases). The ends were cut back, 10 bases at V and 6 bases at J, with 15 bases in the middle. Germline V gene lookup returns CDR1 MNHEY and CDR2 SMNVEV (reference sequence). The CDR3 is made up of 12 amino acids. The CDR3 DNA is TGTGCCACCAAGAACAGGGATCATGGCTACACCTTC. Translated: CATKNRDHGYTF.

The rearrangement uses TRBV5-1 and TRBJ2-2; 8 bases align to TRBD2. From germline, CDR1 is SGHRS and CDR2 YFSETQ. The CDR3 loop spans 17 amino acids. After removal of 1 base from V and 6 bases from J, the junction contained 11 bases not matched to a gene. CDR3 bases: TGCGCCAGCAGCTTGTCCCCTCCGGGAGGGCCTTCCGGGGAGCTGTTTTTT. Encoded protein: CASSLSPPGGPSGELFF.

As DNA, the CDR3 is TGTGCCAGCAGTGACCCGGGACAGAGCTCTGGAAACACCATATATTTT. Translation: CASSDPGQSSGNTIYF. The chain links TRBV6-2 or TRBV6-3 to TRBJ1-3; 7 bases align to TRBD1. Per germline, CDR1 MNHEY and CDR2 SVGEGT. Trimming removed 5 bases from V and 0 bases from J; junction bases left unmatched: 7. This CDR3 is built from 16 residues.